The T cell receptor beta chain described here comes from a study of cytomegalovirus exposure and HLA in healthy donors. The germline gives CDR1 SEHNR, CDR2 FQNEAQ (reference sequence). The CDR3 sequence is 14 residues long. The V end lost 8 bases, the J end lost 2 bases, and 10 bases lay between the germline ends. The study ran its PCR with 60 Vbeta and 13 Jbeta primers. Repertoires were generated with immunoSEQ multiplex PCR, while TCRdb's copy carries only in-frame clones and drops some. The sample consists of fewer than 150,000 clones, 77% of them appearing once. Broader study findings: Associated with cytomegalovirus, according to the listing, were 170 or so TCR beta chains. Donor immune exposure was known only as CMV serostatus. Later on, a genetic analysis was performed. It linked a missense variant in DCLRE1C with V- and J-gene trimming of TCR beta.

Notes on this clone: Its antigen is not known.

The source of this sequence is a woman between 45 and 65 years old in good health and CMV-seronegative. The chain combines TRBV7-9 with TRBJ2-6; no definite D call. Input material: PBMCs. The CDR3, as DNA: TGTGCCAGCTCGTGGGCAACTGGGGCCAACGTCCTGACTTTC. Protein: CASSWATGANVLTF.